Presented here are 10 T cell receptor beta chains from one specimen sequenced in a study of cytomegalovirus exposure and HLA in healthy donors. It was with 60 Vbeta and 13 Jbeta primers that the PCR ran. Produced via immunoSEQ multiplex PCR; TCRdb's table is partial and in-frame only. This table has 200,000 or so clones, roughly 84% appearing once. The specimen was PBMCs. Source of these receptors: a woman between 50 and 59 years old in good health and CMV-seropositive.

The chain links TRBV27 to TRBJ2-7; no definite D call. Trimming stripped 0 bases from V and 2 bases from J, with 11 bases between. Germline V gene data show CDR1 as MNHEY and CDR2 as SMNVEV (reference sequence). The CDR3 has 15 residues. The CDR3 loop reads CASSLSNPGAYEQYF. CDR3 coding DNA: TGTGCCAGCAGTTTATCGAATCCGGGTGCCTACGAGCAGTACTTC.

The CDR3 loop reads CASSLTDGGNQPQHF. The CDR3 nucleotides read TGTGCCAGCAGTTTGACGGACGGGGGCAATCAGCCCCAGCATTTT. The J gene is TRBJ1-5, the V gene TRBV27; D not resolved. The V gene lost 3 bases and the J gene lost 2 bases, with 11 bases spanning the gap. CDR3 length equals 15 residues. Germline assignment: CDR1 MNHEY and CDR2 SMNVEV (reference sequence).

Only a few counts were recorded for this clone. This sample also contains other DNA sequences that code for the same CDR3. J is TRBJ2-5 and V is TRBV7-3; D call uncertain. V was shortened by 1 base and J by 1 base, with 4 bases between the two germline ends. The CDR3 sequence is 13 residues long. Germline loops: CDR1 SGHTA, CDR2 FQGTGA. The CDR3 nucleotides are TGTGCCAGCAGCTTAAGCAGCCAAGAGACCCAGTACTTC. It yields the protein CASSLSSQETQYF.

For this clone: Other DNA sequences in the sample encode the same CDR3. J is TRBJ1-2 and V is TRBV7-9; D may be TRBD1 (5 bases). Germline CDR1 and CDR2: SEHNR and FQNEAQ (reference sequence). Between the trimmed V and J ends, which lost 5 bases and 5 bases, there was a span of 21 bases. CDR3 length: 16 residues. As DNA, the CDR3 is TGTGCCAGCAGCCTTGAAGACAGCCCATTAGGGTATGGCTACACCTTC. Translation gives CASSLEDSPLGYGYTF.

Here the CDR3 DNA reads TGCGCCAGCAGCCAAGATGCGGGGGTCTCTGGAAACACCATATATTTT. As protein: CASSQDAGVSGNTIYF. The chain has TRBV4-1 and TRBJ1-3; D is perhaps TRBD1 (5 bases). This CDR3 contains 16 residues. Germline V gene sequence: CDR1 MGHRA, CDR2 YSYEKL. V lost 0 bases and J 0 bases, leaving 9 bases between the germline ends.

The V and J genes are TRBV5-5 and TRBJ1-1; D gene unclear. This CDR3 contains 14 residues. CDR1 is SGHKS and CDR2 is YYEKEE in the germline V gene (reference sequence). The V end lost 2 bases, the J end lost 3 bases, and 11 bases lay between the germline ends. In nucleotides, the CDR3 is TGTGCCAGCAGCTTCGAGGGAGCTTACACTGAAGCTTTCTTT. Its translation is CASSFEGAYTEAFF. Drawing the rest from reference TRBV5-5 and TRBJ1-1, the complete variable domain is DAGVTQSPTHLIKTRGQQVTLRCSPISGHKSVSWYQQVLGQGPQFIFQYYEKEERGRGNFPDRFSARQFPNYSSELNVNALLLGDSALYLCASSFEGAYTEAFFGQGTRLTVV.

This clone was seen just once. The chain links TRBV7-2 to TRBJ2-7, with a possible D match to TRBD1 (6 bases). The CDR3 sequence is 15 residues long. Trimming stripped 6 bases from V and 5 bases from J, with 20 bases between. Germline CDR1 SGHTA, CDR2 FQGNSA. Here the CDR3 reads CASSDQNRAFNEQYF. The CDR3 coding sequence is TGTGCCAGCAGTGACCAAAACAGGGCTTTCAACGAGCAGTACTTC.

This chain links TRBV4-1 with TRBJ2-5, with 8 bases that match TRBD1. V was pared by 1 base and J by 4 bases, with 5 bases of the junction left unmatched. This CDR3 spans 15 amino acids. The germline gives CDR1 MGHRA, CDR2 YSYEKL. The CDR3 DNA reads as TGCGCCAGCAGCCAAGGACAGGGGTTGGGAGAGACCCAGTACTTC. Its protein is CASSQGQGLGETQYF.

This clone was seen only a few times. The chain couples TRBV5-4 to TRBJ2-5; TRBD2 aligns across 8 bases. Germline assignment: CDR1 SGHNT and CDR2 YYREEE (reference sequence). This CDR3 contains 16 residues. After removal of 4 bases from V and 4 bases from J, the junction contained 12 bases not matched to a gene. CDR3 coding DNA: TGTGCCAGCAGCGGAGCATACGGGGGGGCCGGAGAGACCCAGTACTTC. Its translation is CASSGAYGGAGETQYF.

This clone occurred once. The J gene is TRBJ2-7, the V gene TRBV7-2; 7 bases align to TRBD2. In germline, CDR1 is SGHTA, CDR2 FQGNSA. CDR3 size: 14 residues. Trimming took 4 bases from V and 2 from J; bases not matched to a gene: 5. The CDR3 nucleotides are TGTGCCAGCAGCTCTCGGGGGGATGCCTACGAGCAGTACTTC. Its protein is CASSSRGDAYEQYF.